This T cell receptor beta chain was sequenced in a study of cytomegalovirus exposure and HLA in healthy donors. V lost 4 bases, J lost 2 bases, and 12 bases stayed unmatched. Germline V gene data show CDR1 as MNHNS and CDR2 as SASEGT. CDR3 length equals 19 residues. The PCR was carried out with 60 Vbeta primers and 13 Jbeta primers. Generated by immunoSEQ multiplex PCR, the TCRdb table keeps only in-frame clones and is missing some. The top ten clones hold under 2.5% of a sample with around 170,000 clones, 65% to 85% of them seen once. Specimen: PBMCs. The sequence was obtained from a man in his sixties in good health and CMV-seronegative. The chain combines TRBV6-1 with TRBJ2-4, with 12 nucleotides matching TRBD2. The CDR3: CASSVRLAGAPGTKNIQYF. CDR3 coding DNA: TGTGCCAGCAGTGTAAGACTAGCGGGGGCCCCAGGGACCAAAAACATTCAGTACTTC.